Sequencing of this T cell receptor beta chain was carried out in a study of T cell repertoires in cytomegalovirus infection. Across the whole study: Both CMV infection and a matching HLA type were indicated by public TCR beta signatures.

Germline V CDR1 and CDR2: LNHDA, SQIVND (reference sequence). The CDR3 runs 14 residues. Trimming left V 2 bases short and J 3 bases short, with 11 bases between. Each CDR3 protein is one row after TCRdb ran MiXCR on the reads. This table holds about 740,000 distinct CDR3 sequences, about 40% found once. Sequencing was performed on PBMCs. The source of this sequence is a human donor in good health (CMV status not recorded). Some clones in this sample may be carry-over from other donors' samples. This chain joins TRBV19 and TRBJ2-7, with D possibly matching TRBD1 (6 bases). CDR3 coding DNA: TGTGCCAGTAGTATACAGGACAGATACTACGAGCAGTACTTC. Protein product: CASSIQDRYYEQYF.